This T cell receptor (beta chain) was identified during a study of CXCR3-negative and CXCR3-positive naive CD8 T cells. Study background: Approximately 130 million TRB reads were obtained in total, which works out to about 1.5 +/- 0.3 million per library. Notes on the study in general: Naive subsets did not differ in surface CD5, and the authors estimated TCR strength using properties of the TRB CDR3. Much lower diversity was found in memory CD8+ cells, while both naive subsets had comparably high diversity.

Libraries of TRB cDNA were made by 5' RACE and carried UMIs. TCRdb reprocessed the 5' RACE reads, keeping one entry per CDR3 protein, no DNA. The listing records 45,000 or so distinct CDR3 sequences. This clonotype is labeled medium-sized (0.01 to 0.1%) based on frequency. The antigen is unknown. Per the germline V gene, CDR1 is LGHNA and CDR2 is YSLEER. The CDR3 runs 15 residues. The chain is built from TRBV4-3 and TRBJ1-1. The material sequenced was memory CD8+ T cells from blood. This sequence was found in a human donor in good health. Some clones in this sample may be carry-over from other donors' samples. The CDR3 sequence: CASSQDFGANTEAFF.